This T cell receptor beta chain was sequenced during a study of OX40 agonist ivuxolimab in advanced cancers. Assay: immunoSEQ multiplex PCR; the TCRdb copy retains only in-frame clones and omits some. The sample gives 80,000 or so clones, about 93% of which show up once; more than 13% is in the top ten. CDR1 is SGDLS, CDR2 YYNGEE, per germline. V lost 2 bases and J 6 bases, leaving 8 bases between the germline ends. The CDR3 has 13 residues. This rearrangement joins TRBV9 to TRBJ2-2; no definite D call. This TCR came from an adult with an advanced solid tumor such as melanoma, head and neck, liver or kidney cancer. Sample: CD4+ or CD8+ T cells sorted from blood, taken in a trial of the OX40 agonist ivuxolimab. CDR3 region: CASSVTGSGELFF. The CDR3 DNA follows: TGTGCCAGCAGCGTGACGGGTTCCGGGGAGCTGTTTTTT.